This TCR beta chain appears in the sequencing data of a study of blood T cell repertoires in COVID-19. Study-level information: Samples of COVID-19 (acute and convalescent) were obtained from the United States, Italy and Spain. T cells, B-cell-depleted T cells, or PBMCs provided the cDNA or gDNA that served as material.

The trim removed 6 bases at V and 3 bases at J, leaving 8 bases unmatched. Germline lookup yields CDR1 SGHRS and CDR2 YFSETQ. There are 16 residues in the CDR3. Source study methods: How many nucleated cells were present was estimated from reference gene primer amplification. Assay used: immunoSEQ multiplex PCR; TCRdb lists only in-frame clones, some missing. The D gene and trimming were derived from the DNA, and the V and J assignments and clone size from that table. The sample yields some 110,000 clones, about 85% seen once. The clonotype comes from a human donor in a cohort sampled during active COVID-19. The sample taken for sequencing was peripheral blood. The genes are TRBV5-1 and TRBJ2-1; 11 bases fit TRBD2. The CDR3 loop is CASKPLAGGIYNEQFF. The CDR3 region has the DNA TGCGCCAGCAAACCCTTAGCGGGAGGGATCTACAATGAGCAGTTCTTC. Full variable domain (rest looked up from reference TRBV5-1 and TRBJ2-1): KAGVTQTPRYLIKTRGQQVTLSCSPISGHRSVSWYQQTPGQGLQFLFEYFSETQRNKGNFPGRFSGRQFSNSRSEMNVSTLELGDSALYLCASKPLAGGIYNEQFFGPGTRLTVL.